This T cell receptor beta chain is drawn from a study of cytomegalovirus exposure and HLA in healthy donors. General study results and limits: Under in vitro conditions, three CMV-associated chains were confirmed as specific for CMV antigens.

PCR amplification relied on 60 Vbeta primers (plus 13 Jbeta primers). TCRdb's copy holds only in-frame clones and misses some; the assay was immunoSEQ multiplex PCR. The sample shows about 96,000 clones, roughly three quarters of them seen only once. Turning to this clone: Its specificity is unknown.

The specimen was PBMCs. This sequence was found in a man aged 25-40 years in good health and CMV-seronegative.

The CDR3 here is CASSQTATGFYEQYF. CDR3 sequence (DNA): TGCGCCAGCAGCCAAACAGCGACAGGATTTTACGAGCAGTACTTC. This sequence joins TRBV4-3 and TRBJ2-7, with D perhaps TRBD1 (6 bases). The germline V gene has CDR1 LGHNA and CDR2 YSLEER. The V and J ends lost 2 bases and 4 bases respectively, with 15 bases between them. The CDR3 covers 15 residues.